This is a list of T cell receptor beta chains from one sample in a study of vaccination and CD4 T cells after COVID-19. TCRdb recomputed calls from the PCR reads with MiXCR, one row per CDR3 protein. The sample lists more than 10,000 distinct CDR3 sequences; 35% to 40% were seen once. No antigens are known for them. The sequencing input was cultured CD4+ T cells from blood. The receptors shown here come from a human donor with COVID-19. CDR3s include the opening cysteine and the closing phenylalanine or tryptophan. D genes are given only for firm matches. Not all rows give a size; the values are once, few, many and, for expanded clones, a class.

j_gene: TRBJ2-3; v_gene: TRBV5-1; d_gene: TRBD2; abundance: few; CDR3aa: CASSLGILAGPLDTQYF; CDR3nt: TGCGCCAGCAGCTTGGGTATCCTAGCGGGCCCTCTGGATACGCAGTATTTT
j_gene: TRBJ2-7; v_gene: TRBV7-2; d_gene: -; abundance: -; CDR3aa: CASSGLLKGEQYF; CDR3nt: TGTGCCAGCAGCGGATTACTCAAGGGCGAGCAGTACTTC
j_gene: TRBJ2-7; v_gene: TRBV5-1; d_gene: -; abundance: once; CDR3aa: CASSLSQGPTYEQYF; CDR3nt: TGCGCCAGCAGCTTGTCGCAAGGCCCCACCTACGAGCAGTACTTC
j_gene: TRBJ1-6; v_gene: TRBV11-3; d_gene: -; abundance: -; CDR3aa: CASSAPKNSPLHF; CDR3nt: TGTGCCAGCAGCGCCCCAAAGAATTCACCCCTCCACTTT
j_gene: TRBJ1-1; v_gene: TRBV27; d_gene: -; abundance: -; CDR3aa: CASSLRGNTEAFF; CDR3nt: TGTGCCAGCAGTTTAAGGGGGAACACTGAAGCTTTCTTT
j_gene: TRBJ1-5; v_gene: TRBV5-1; d_gene: -; abundance: -; CDR3aa: CASSLGQTSNQPQHF; CDR3nt: TGCGCCAGCAGCTTGGGACAGACTAGCAATCAGCCCCAGCATTTT
j_gene: TRBJ2-5; v_gene: TRBV6-4; d_gene: -; abundance: -; CDR3aa: CASSPGGGVQETQYF; CDR3nt: TGTGCCAGCAGCCCCGGGGGTGGGGTACAAGAGACCCAGTACTTC
j_gene: TRBJ2-7; v_gene: TRBV6-5; d_gene: TRBD1; abundance: -; CDR3aa: CASSFGQGREQYF; CDR3nt: TGTGCCAGCAGTTTTGGACAGGGACGAGAGCAGTACTTC
j_gene: TRBJ1-6; v_gene: TRBV2; d_gene: -; abundance: -; CDR3aa: CASSIPDHNSPLHF; CDR3nt: TGTGCCAGCAGTATCCCAGATCATAATTCACCCCTCCACTTT
j_gene: TRBJ2-2; v_gene: TRBV2; d_gene: -; abundance: -; CDR3aa: CASSETGPIGTGELFF; CDR3nt: TGTGCCAGCAGTGAGACCGGGCCCATAGGGACCGGGGAGCTGTTTTTT
j_gene: TRBJ2-1; v_gene: TRBV12-3/TRBV12-4; d_gene: -; abundance: -; CDR3aa: CASSWGRGDEQFF; CDR3nt: TGTGCCAGCAGTTGGGGCAGGGGTGATGAGCAGTTCTTC
j_gene: TRBJ2-3; v_gene: TRBV20-1; d_gene: -; abundance: few; CDR3aa: CSAKIAVRTDTQYF; CDR3nt: TGCAGTGCTAAGATAGCTGTCCGCACAGATACGCAGTATTTT
j_gene: TRBJ2-5; v_gene: TRBV20-1; d_gene: -; abundance: medium-sized; CDR3aa: CSAPFSGGETQYF; CDR3nt: TGCAGTGCGCCTTTTTCCGGGGGAGAGACCCAGTACTTC
j_gene: TRBJ1-1; v_gene: TRBV6-1; d_gene: TRBD1; abundance: few; CDR3aa: CASTRTGPNTEAFF; CDR3nt: TGTGCCAGCACCCGGACAGGGCCAAACACTGAAGCTTTCTTT
j_gene: TRBJ1-2; v_gene: TRBV11-2; d_gene: TRBD1; abundance: -; CDR3aa: CASSFTGAGYTF; CDR3nt: TGTGCCAGCAGCTTTACAGGGGCTGGCTACACCTTC
j_gene: TRBJ2-1; v_gene: TRBV6-1; d_gene: TRBD1; abundance: -; CDR3aa: CASSDNRGDEQFF; CDR3nt: TGTGCCAGCAGTGACAACAGGGGCGATGAGCAGTTCTTC
j_gene: TRBJ1-5; v_gene: TRBV28; d_gene: TRBD1; abundance: -; CDR3aa: CASSLHVGQQGSQPQHF; CDR3nt: TGTGCCAGCAGTTTACATGTTGGCCAACAGGGGAGTCAGCCCCAGCATTTT
j_gene: TRBJ2-3; v_gene: TRBV4-2; d_gene: -; abundance: few; CDR3aa: CASSQDQDPNYTQYF; CDR3nt: TGTGCCAGCAGCCAAGATCAAGACCCGAATTATACGCAGTATTTT
j_gene: TRBJ1-1; v_gene: TRBV5-1; d_gene: -; abundance: -; CDR3aa: CASSLAGQVGFLAFF; CDR3nt: TGCGCCAGCAGCTTGGCTGGGCAAGTCGGGTTCTTAGCTTTCTTT
j_gene: TRBJ2-2; v_gene: TRBV9; d_gene: -; abundance: -; CDR3aa: CASSVTGPGELFF; CDR3nt: TGTGCCAGCAGCGTGACAGGACCCGGGGAGCTGTTTTTT
j_gene: TRBJ2-4; v_gene: TRBV12-3/TRBV12-4; d_gene: TRBD1; abundance: few; CDR3aa: CASNMGTGPNIQYF; CDR3nt: TGTGCCAGCAATATGGGGACAGGGCCGAACATTCAGTACTTC
j_gene: TRBJ2-5; v_gene: TRBV11-3; d_gene: TRBD1; abundance: few; CDR3aa: CASSLDGTAQETQYF; CDR3nt: TGTGCCAGCAGCTTAGATGGGACAGCCCAAGAGACCCAGTACTTC
j_gene: TRBJ2-7; v_gene: TRBV5-4; d_gene: -; abundance: -; CDR3aa: CASSLGGQHSYEQYF; CDR3nt: TGTGCCAGCAGCTTAGGTGGACAGCACTCCTACGAGCAGTACTTC
j_gene: TRBJ2-3; v_gene: TRBV20-1; d_gene: -; abundance: few; CDR3aa: CSARRLEPTDTQYF; CDR3nt: TGCAGTGCTAGAAGGCTTGAGCCTACAGATACGCAGTATTTT
j_gene: TRBJ2-3; v_gene: TRBV2; d_gene: -; abundance: few; CDR3aa: CASTLQGTLPTDTQYF; CDR3nt: TGTGCCAGCACTCTACAGGGCACTCTCCCCACAGATACGCAGTATTTT
j_gene: TRBJ1-5; v_gene: TRBV2; d_gene: -; abundance: -; CDR3aa: CASSVGGGGSNQPQHF; CDR3nt: TGTGCCAGCAGTGTGGGGGGAGGTGGGAGCAATCAGCCCCAGCATTTT
j_gene: TRBJ1-6; v_gene: TRBV9; d_gene: -; abundance: once; CDR3aa: CASSVAPDTSSPLHF; CDR3nt: TGTGCCAGCAGCGTAGCCCCAGACACTTCTTCACCCCTCCACTTT
j_gene: TRBJ1-5; v_gene: TRBV27; d_gene: -; abundance: few; CDR3aa: CASSSHDSNQPQHF; CDR3nt: TGTGCCAGCAGTTCCCACGACAGCAATCAGCCCCAGCATTTT
j_gene: TRBJ2-3; v_gene: TRBV20-1; d_gene: -; abundance: -; CDR3aa: CSARLGHADTQYF; CDR3nt: TGCAGTGCTCGACTAGGCCATGCGGATACGCAGTATTTT
j_gene: TRBJ1-3; v_gene: TRBV7-2; d_gene: -; abundance: few; CDR3aa: CASRLSLPSGNTIYF; CDR3nt: TGTGCCAGCAGGCTCTCCCTGCCCTCTGGAAACACCATATATTTT